This T cell receptor beta chain was identified in a study of chemoradiotherapy in HPV16-positive cancers. On the study more broadly: Candidate HPV-specific T-cell clones and common TCR motifs came from functional assays in a couple of HPV16-positive patients.

This clone has a single count. Its antigen is currently unknown. Repertoires were sampled repeatedly during chemoradiotherapy. Per germline, CDR1 SGHRS and CDR2 YFSETQ. The CDR3 length is 15 residues. Trimming cost V 2 bases and J 0 bases, with 9 bases left between them. General study results and limits: Candidate HPV-specific clones and E7-related TCR motifs grew in tumor during treatment. The functional HPV-specific definition rests on just a couple of HPV16-positive patients.

The data were produced by immunoSEQ multiplex PCR, yet TCRdb's version contains in-frame clones alone and is incomplete. The table includes over 1,500 clones, 81% detected once. The receptor was derived from a human donor with HPV-associated anogenital cancer. The chain recombines TRBV5-1 with TRBJ1-3; D is unclear. Sequencing was performed on tumor tissue, taken from a patient who underwent chemoradiotherapy. Here the CDR3 DNA reads TGCGCCAGCAGCTTAACGGGGAACTCTGGAAACACCATATATTTT. Its protein is CASSLTGNSGNTIYF. Using reference TRBV5-1 and TRBJ1-3 for the parts outside the CDR3, the full variable domain is KAGVTQTPRYLIKTRGQQVTLSCSPISGHRSVSWYQQTPGQGLQFLFEYFSETQRNKGNFPGRFSGRQFSNSRSEMNVSTLELGDSALYLCASSLTGNSGNTIYFGEGSWLTVV.